Shown below are 14 T cell receptor beta chains from a single sample sequenced in a study of blood T cell repertoires in COVID-19. TCRdb's copy holds only in-frame clones and misses some; the assay was immunoSEQ multiplex PCR. Seen here are 200,000 to 250,000 clones, about 80% observed once, and the top ten hold 3% to 3.5%. The sequenced sample was peripheral blood. These receptors all come from a woman in her twenties or thirties who had recovered from COVID-19.

This rearrangement joins TRBV7-7 to TRBJ1-5, with a tentative D call TRBD1 (5 bases). The CDR3 sequence is 12 residues long. The germline gives CDR1 SSHAT, CDR2 FNYEAQ (reference sequence). V was cut by 5 bases and J by 6 bases, with 8 bases left in between. The CDR3 loop is CASSPGGQPQHF. In nucleotides, the CDR3 is TGTGCCAGCAGCCCGGGGGGTCAGCCCCAGCATTTT.

V usage is TRBV9 and J usage is TRBJ2-5; 8 bases map to TRBD2. There are 15 residues in the CDR3. V dropped 4 bases and J dropped 6; count of bases not matched to a gene: 11. Germline CDR1 reads SGDLS; CDR2 reads YYNGEE. Here the CDR3 DNA reads TGTGCCAGCAGCTCAGAGGGAGCGGGAGCTCAGACCCAGTACTTC. Translation gives CASSSEGAGAQTQYF.

V is TRBV2 and J is TRBJ1-4; the D is unclear. Germline loops: CDR1 SNHLY, CDR2 FYNNEI. The CDR3 runs 11 residues. Trimming took off 3 bases at V and 8 bases at J, with 4 bases between the two ends. CDR3 loop: CASSDREKLFF. The CDR3 DNA is TGTGCCAGCAGTGACCGGGAAAAACTGTTTTTT.

As concerns this clone: Other DNA sequences in the same sample also yield this CDR3. The chain is built from TRBV5-1 and TRBJ2-7; 8 bases agree with TRBD2. Germline assignment: CDR1 SGHRS and CDR2 YFSETQ. The V and J ends lost 0 bases and 4 bases, in that order; junction bases with no gene match: 3. The CDR3 runs to 14 residues. Here the CDR3 reads CASSLVGGAYEQYF. The CDR3 nucleotides read TGCGCCAGCAGCTTGGTCGGGGGGGCTTACGAGCAGTACTTC.

This clone was recorded once. This rearrangement joins TRBV28 to TRBJ2-1; 7 bases align to TRBD2. Germline trimming cut 7 bases from V and 3 bases from J; bases unmatched to any gene: 6. The CDR3 length is 14 residues. CDR1 MDHEN and CDR2 SYDVKM come from the germline V gene. The chain's CDR3 is CASTVGGIYNEQFF. The DNA of the CDR3 is TGTGCCAGCACCGTGGGGGGGATCTACAATGAGCAGTTCTTC.

This clone was seen a few times. J is TRBJ2-1 and V is TRBV24-1; 12 bases map to TRBD2. V dropped 7 bases and J dropped 10; count of bases not matched to a gene: 7. Germline CDR1 and CDR2: KGHDR and SFDVKD. This CDR3 has 14 amino acids. The CDR3 bases are TGTGCCACCAGACCATCTGGGACTAGCGGGGAGCAGTTCTTC. Translated, it gives CATRPSGTSGEQFF.

V usage is TRBV29-1 and J usage is TRBJ2-1, with 12 nucleotides matching TRBD2. The CDR3 is made up of 13 amino acids. After removal of 1 base from V and 10 bases from J, the junction contained 2 bases not matched to a gene. Germline CDR1 and CDR2: SQVTM and ANQGSEA. The DNA of the CDR3 is TGCAGCGTTGAAGCCCTAGCGGGAGGGGAGCAGTTCTTC. This sequence encodes CSVEALAGGEQFF.

The chain couples TRBV11-3 to TRBJ2-3, with 7 bases that match TRBD2. The V gene's germline CDR1 is SGHNT and CDR2 YENEEA. After removal of 5 bases from V and 0 bases from J, the junction contained 5 bases not matched to a gene. The CDR3 sequence is 15 residues long. The CDR3 protein is CASSRGDLSTDTQYF. The CDR3 nucleotides are TGTGCCAGCAGCCGGGGGGATTTGAGCACAGATACGCAGTATTTT.

The chain couples TRBV19 to TRBJ2-2; weak D call: TRBD2 (6 bases). The length of the CDR3 is 16 residues. The germline gives CDR1 LNHDA, CDR2 SQIVND (reference sequence). V dropped 8 bases and J dropped 1 base, with 17 bases sitting between them. Here the CDR3 DNA reads TGTGCCAGTCTATATGAAGGTAGCGGGAACACCGGGGAGCTGTTTTTT. Translation: CASLYEGSGNTGELFF.

V is TRBV11-2 and J is TRBJ2-7; D might be TRBD2 (6 bases). The CDR3 consists of 12 residues. V was clipped by 2 bases and J by 12 bases, with 14 bases between them. Germline V gene sequence: CDR1 SGHAT, CDR2 FQNNGV. The CDR3 DNA reads TGTGCCAGCAGCTTAATTGGGGACTCCCGGTACTTC. This encodes CASSLIGDSRYF.

The CDR3, as DNA: TGTGCCAGCAGCCCCCGGGACAGGGGTAAAGATACGCAGTATTTT. Its translation: CASSPRDRGKDTQYF. V usage is TRBV3-1 (or the pseudogene TRBV3-2) and J usage is TRBJ2-3, with 10 positions matching TRBD1. Germline lookup yields CDR1 LGHDT and CDR2 YNNKEL (reference sequence). The CDR3 runs to 15 residues. Losses at the gene ends were 4 bases for V and 5 bases for J; bases not matched to a gene: 6.

The CDR3 sequence is CASSKQGAEEKLFF. DNA for the CDR3: TGTGCCAGCAGCAAACAGGGGGCCGAGGAAAAACTGTTTTTT. This sequence joins TRBV9 and TRBJ1-4, with 9 bases identical to TRBD1. Trimming removed 4 bases from V and 8 bases from J; junction bases left unmatched: 6. Per the germline V gene, CDR1 is SGDLS and CDR2 is YYNGEE. The CDR3 length is 14 residues.

The chain couples TRBV10-3 to TRBJ1-5, with unresolved D. This CDR3 contains 15 residues. The germline V gene encodes CDR1 ENHRY and CDR2 SYGVKD. V was cut by 3 bases and J by 0 bases, with 9 bases left in between. The CDR3 bases are TGTGCCATCAGTGATCGGGAATCTAGCAATCAGCCCCAGCATTTT. Translating gives CAISDRESSNQPQHF.

The chain joins TRBV3-1 (or the pseudogene TRBV3-2) to TRBJ1-2, with 10 bases lining up with TRBD1. The CDR3 has 16 residues. V lost 4 bases and J lost 5; bases outside the gene matches: 10. Germline V gene data show CDR1 as LGHDT and CDR2 as YNNKEL (reference sequence). The CDR3 spells CASSPLRTGGYYGYTF. The CDR3 DNA reads as TGTGCCAGCAGCCCCTTAAGGACAGGGGGATATTATGGCTACACCTTC.